Presented here are 18 T cell receptor beta chains from one specimen sequenced in a study of CD8 T cells in Susac syndrome. With random hexamers, about 0.45 to 1 ug RNA was reverse transcribed. TCRdb re-derived calls from the immunoSEQ multiplex PCR reads in MiXCR, one entry per CDR3 protein. The sample consists of around 190,000 distinct CDR3 sequences, roughly 95% of them appearing once. The sample consisted of CD4+ T cells from PBMCs. The receptors come from a human donor in good health.

The chain is built from TRBV20-1 and TRBJ2-2, with D tentatively TRBD2 (5 bases). Trimming removed 3 bases at V and 6 bases at J, with 8 bases between. CDR1 and CDR2 from the germline V gene are DFQATT and SNEGSKA (reference sequence). This CDR3 has 12 amino acids. The CDR3 DNA is TGCAGTGCTAGTCTGCGGGCCGGGGAGCTGTTTTTT. This encodes CSASLRAGELFF.

The chain links TRBV7-2 to TRBJ2-1, with a possible D match to TRBD1 (6 bases). This CDR3 has 15 residues. Trimming removed 5 bases at V and 2 bases at J, with 13 bases between. CDR1 is SGHTA and CDR2 is FQGNSA in the germline V gene. This chain's CDR3 is CASSLVDSPYNEQFF. CDR3 nucleotides: TGTGCCAGCAGCCTAGTGGACAGTCCCTACAATGAGCAGTTCTTC.

This clonotype was counted a single time. This chain connects TRBV15 to TRBJ2-7; D call uncertain. V dropped 1 base and J dropped 0 bases, with 10 bases sitting between them. The CDR3 extends over 15 amino acids. Germline values: CDR1 LNHNV, CDR2 YYDKDF (reference sequence). CDR3 in DNA: TGTGCCACCAGCAGAGGCGCAGCCCGCTCCTACGAGCAGTACTTC. Protein product: CATSRGAARSYEQYF. Filled out from reference TRBV15 and TRBJ2-7, the complete variable domain reads DAMVIQNPRYQVTQFGKPVTLSCSQTLNHNVMYWYQQKSSQAPKLLFHYYDKDFNNEADTPDNFQSRRPNTSFCFLDIRSPGLGDTAMYLCATSRGAARSYEQYFGPGTRLTVT.

The chain joins TRBV28 to TRBJ2-7; tentative D call: TRBD1 (6 bases). The CDR3 contains 14 residues. Germline CDR1 is MDHEN and CDR2 is SYDVKM. V lost 4 bases, J lost 3 bases, and 13 bases lay in between. The CDR3, as DNA: TGTGCCAGCAGTTCCAGACAGGCCAGCTACGAGCAGTACTTC. Protein product: CASSSRQASYEQYF.

This clonotype has only one observation. The V and J genes are TRBV12-3 or TRBV12-4 and TRBJ2-3, with 7 bases fitting TRBD2. V dropped 6 bases and J dropped 2; count of bases not matched to a gene: 8. This CDR3 region has 15 residues. The CDR3 protein is CASSRTGGNTDTQYF. The CDR3 DNA reads as TGTGCCAGCAGCCGAACGGGGGGTAACACAGATACGCAGTATTTT.

The rearrangement uses TRBV24-1 and TRBJ1-1; D gene uncertain. Trimming left V 4 bases short and J 9 bases short, with 20 bases between. Germline V gene data show CDR1 as KGHDR and CDR2 as SFDVKD. The CDR3 spans 15 residues. The CDR3 DNA reads TGTGCCACCAGTGACCCCGGACTCGGTTATTGGCAAGCTTTCTTT. Residues: CATSDPGLGYWQAFF.

The chain recombines TRBV28 with TRBJ2-2; D is unresolved. Trimming removed 4 bases from V and 5 bases from J, with 11 bases in between. Germline-derived CDR1 and CDR2 are MDHEN and SYDVKM. The CDR3 covers 14 residues. The CDR3 region has the DNA TGTGCCAGCAGTTCGGACCAGTCTACCGGGGAGCTGTTTTTT. Translated, it gives CASSSDQSTGELFF.

This chain connects TRBV3-1 to TRBJ2-1; TRBD2 agrees at 12 bases. J gave up 4 bases and V 5 bases, and 9 bases lay outside the gene matches. This CDR3 is 17 amino acids long. CDR1 and CDR2 (germline): LGHDT, YNNKEL (reference sequence). DNA for the CDR3: TGTGCCAGCAGCTACCTAGGACTAGCGGGACCGTACAATGAGCAGTTCTTC. This sequence encodes CASSYLGLAGPYNEQFF.

This clonotype is a singleton in its sample. The rearrangement joins TRBV28 to TRBJ2-7, with unresolved D. Trimming left V 9 bases short and J 3 bases short, with 15 bases between. Germline V CDR1 and CDR2: MDHEN, SYDVKM. CDR3 length: 13 amino acids. The CDR3: CASNLREYYEQYF. The CDR3 nucleotides are TGTGCCAGTAACCTCCGAGAATACTACGAGCAGTACTTC.

The chain carries TRBV15 and TRBJ2-5; 9 bases align to TRBD1. There are 15 residues in the CDR3. V lost 1 base and J lost 1; bases outside the gene matches: 1. The germline V gene encodes CDR1 LNHNV and CDR2 YYDKDF (reference sequence). CDR3 coding DNA: TGTGCCACCAGCAGAGGACAGGGGGTCCAAGAGACCCAGTACTTC. As protein: CATSRGQGVQETQYF.

The V call is TRBV9, the J call TRBJ2-3; no clear D gene. The CDR3 totals 14 residues. Germline CDR1 reads SGDLS; CDR2 reads YYNGEE. Trimming cost V 0 bases and J 1 base, with 6 bases left between them. The CDR3 sequence is CASSVGIRTDTQYF. In DNA form, the CDR3 reads TGTGCCAGCAGCGTAGGGATCCGCACAGATACGCAGTATTTT.

The chain has TRBV29-1 and TRBJ2-3, with D perhaps being TRBD1 or TRBD2 (5 bases each). This CDR3 has 12 residues. V dropped 6 bases and J dropped 0 bases, with 7 bases sitting between them. CDR1 and CDR2 (germline): SQVTM, ANQGSEA. DNA of the CDR3: TGCAGCGTAGGGGACAGCACAGATACGCAGTATTTT. Translating gives CSVGDSTDTQYF.

The genes are TRBV4-2 and TRBJ2-5; 13 bases match TRBD2. Germline V gives CDR1 LGHNA, CDR2 YNFKEQ. This CDR3 spans 18 amino acids. V dropped 1 base and J dropped 2; count of bases not matched to a gene: 7. The CDR3 DNA reads as TGTGCCAGCAGCCAAGCCCGACTAGCGGGAGGCCTACAAGAGACCCAGTACTTC. Its translation: CASSQARLAGGLQETQYF.

The rearrangement uses TRBV2 and TRBJ1-1; D gene unclear. CDR1 is SNHLY, CDR2 FYNNEI, per germline. V was cut by 3 bases and J by 0 bases, with 11 bases left in between. The CDR3 extends over 15 amino acids. CDR3 DNA: TGTGCCAGCAGTGACGCCGGGCCCCTGAACACTGAAGCTTTCTTT. The encoded protein is CASSDAGPLNTEAFF.

The rearrangement links TRBV24-1 to TRBJ2-2; tentatively, D is TRBD2 (5 bases). This CDR3 is 14 amino acids long. V was shortened by 3 bases and J by 3 bases, with 7 bases between the two germline ends. From germline, CDR1 is KGHDR and CDR2 SFDVKD. CDR3 DNA sequence: TGTGCCACCAGTGATGGACTGGACACCGGGGAGCTGTTTTTT. Amino acids: CATSDGLDTGELFF.

The CDR3 DNA is TGCGCCAGCAGTCCTTGGACAGGGGCGCTCAGGGAGCAGTACTTC. This translates into CASSPWTGALREQYF. The chain employs TRBV23-1 and TRBJ2-7; 9 bases are shared with TRBD1. TRBV23-1 is assigned to the ORF class and has an uncertain function. The CDR3 length is 15 residues. V shed 4 bases, J shed 7 bases, and the junction held 11 bases outside the gene matches.

The chain uses TRBV20-1 and TRBJ1-2; D is undetermined. V dropped 1 base and J dropped 4 bases, with 22 bases sitting between them. The CDR3 totals 17 residues. CDR1 and CDR2 from the germline V gene are DFQATT and SNEGSKA (reference sequence). The CDR3 region is CSARGPTAIDLSYGYTF. The CDR3 bases are TGCAGTGCTAGAGGGCCTACAGCTATAGATTTGTCCTATGGCTACACCTTC.

This chain joins TRBV7-3 and TRBJ2-7; D is uncertain. The germline V and J ends were trimmed by 0 bases and 2 bases, with 8 bases remaining between them. The CDR3 loop spans 14 amino acids. Germline CDR1 is SGHTA and CDR2 is FQGTGA. The DNA of the CDR3 is TGTGCCAGCAGCTTAACGGGTGTCACCTACGAGCAGTACTTC. This encodes CASSLTGVTYEQYF. Supplemented by reference TRBV7-3 and TRBJ2-7, the full variable domain reads GAGVSQTPSNKVTEKGKYVELRCDPISGHTALYWYRQSLGQGPEFLIYFQGTGAADDSGLPNDRFFAVRPEGSVSTLKIQRTERGDSAVYLCASSLTGVTYEQYFGPGTRLTVT.